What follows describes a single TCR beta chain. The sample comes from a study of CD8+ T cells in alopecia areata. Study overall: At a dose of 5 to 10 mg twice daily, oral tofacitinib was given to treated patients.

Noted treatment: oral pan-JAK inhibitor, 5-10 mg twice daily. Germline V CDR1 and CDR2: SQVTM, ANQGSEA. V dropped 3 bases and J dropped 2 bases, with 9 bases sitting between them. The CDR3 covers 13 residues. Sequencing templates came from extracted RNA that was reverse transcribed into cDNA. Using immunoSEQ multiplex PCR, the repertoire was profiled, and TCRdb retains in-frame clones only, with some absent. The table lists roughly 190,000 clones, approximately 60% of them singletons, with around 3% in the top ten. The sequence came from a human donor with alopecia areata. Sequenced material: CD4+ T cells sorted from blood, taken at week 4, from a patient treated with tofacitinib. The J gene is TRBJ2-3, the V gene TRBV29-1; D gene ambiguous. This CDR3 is CSVESRFTDTQYF. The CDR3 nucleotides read TGCAGCGTTGAGAGTAGGTTCACAGATACGCAGTATTTT.